The 10 T cell receptor beta chains reported below all come from one sample, sequenced in a study of cytomegalovirus exposure and HLA in healthy donors. In the PCR, 60 Vbeta and 13 Jbeta primers were used. TCRdb keeps only in-frame clones here, not all; method: immunoSEQ multiplex PCR. The repertoire has roughly 98,000 clones, 65% to 75% of them found once; the top ten carry under 3%. The sample taken for sequencing was PBMCs. The origin of the receptors is a female donor in good health and CMV-seropositive.

The chain employs TRBV28 and TRBJ2-1; a weak D match, TRBD2 (6 bases). CDR3 length equals 16 residues. The germline V gene encodes CDR1 MDHEN and CDR2 SYDVKM. Trimming stripped 4 bases from V and 9 bases from J, with 22 bases between. CDR3 nucleotides: TGTGCCAGCAGTTCCCATCGGGACGGGGGTACAAGTGAGCAGTTCTTC. This codes for CASSSHRDGGTSEQFF.

CDR3 loop: CASSQAGTGGNTEAFF. In DNA form, the CDR3 reads TGTGCCAGCAGCCAAGCTGGGACAGGAGGAAACACTGAAGCTTTCTTT. J is TRBJ1-1 and V is TRBV4-2; 8 nucleotides match TRBD1. Germline CDR1 and CDR2: LGHNA and YNFKEQ. The junction had 6 bases not matched to a gene; V was cut back by 1 base and J by 2 bases. This CDR3 comprises 16 residues.

The chain uses TRBV30 and TRBJ2-2; 10 bases align to TRBD2. The CDR3 contains 16 residues. The V and J ends lost 3 bases and 0 bases, in that order; junction bases with no gene match: 4. Germline CDR1 and CDR2: GTSNPN and SVGIG (reference sequence). The CDR3 DNA reads TGTGCCTGGAGGAGGGGACTAGCGTCGAACACCGGGGAGCTGTTTTTT. It specifies CAWRRGLASNTGELFF.

This clone was observed once. V usage is TRBV27 and J usage is TRBJ1-1, with D perhaps TRBD1 (5 bases). V lost 4 bases to trimming and J lost 10 bases, with 16 bases between them. Per germline, CDR1 MNHEY and CDR2 SMNVEV (reference sequence). The CDR3 has 13 amino acids. The DNA for the CDR3 is TGTGCCAGCAGTTCCGGGGGTGGGTTACGAGCTTTCTTT. Amino acid sequence: CASSSGGGLRAFF.

This clone was picked up a small number of times. The chain couples TRBV5-1 to TRBJ1-1; D is uncertain. Germline V gene lookup returns CDR1 SGHRS and CDR2 YFSETQ. The CDR3 runs to 13 residues. With 1 base removed from V and 0 bases from J, the gap between germline ends came to 4 bases. CDR3 DNA sequence: TGCGCCAGCAGCTTGCGGGTGAACACTGAAGCTTTCTTT. This translates into CASSLRVNTEAFF. Variable domain in full (rest from reference TRBV5-1 and TRBJ1-1): KAGVTQTPRYLIKTRGQQVTLSCSPISGHRSVSWYQQTPGQGLQFLFEYFSETQRNKGNFPGRFSGRQFSNSRSEMNVSTLELGDSALYLCASSLRVNTEAFFGQGTRLTVV.

The rearrangement joins TRBV29-1 to TRBJ2-3; TRBD2 matches at 10 bases. J gave up 1 base and V 6 bases, and 1 base lay outside the gene matches. This CDR3 is built from 13 residues. Germline lookup yields CDR1 SQVTM and CDR2 ANQGSEA. In nucleotides, the CDR3 is TGCAGCGTCGGGACTAGCGGCACAGATACGCAGTATTTT. Its translation is CSVGTSGTDTQYF.

This clone was observed a single time. The CDR3 sequence is CASSGLAGDEQYF. The CDR3 DNA reads TGTGCCAGCAGTGGACTAGCGGGAGACGAGCAGTACTTC. This chain joins TRBV2 and TRBJ2-7; 12 bases match TRBD2. V trimming: 4 bases; J trimming: 5 bases; junction bases outside the gene matches: 0. The CDR3 runs to 13 residues. Germline V lookup: CDR1 SNHLY, CDR2 FYNNEI.

This clone was counted only a few times. The V call is TRBV15, the J call TRBJ2-5; D possibly corresponds to TRBD2 (6 bases). V was clipped by 1 base and J by 5 bases, with 11 bases between them. The length of the CDR3 is 14 residues. The germline CDR1 and CDR2 sequences are LNHNV and YYDKDF (reference sequence). In DNA, the CDR3 is TGTGCCACCAGCAGAGGGGGGGAGCGGGAGACCCAGTACTTC. This codes for CATSRGGERETQYF.

The V gene is TRBV10-3, the J gene TRBJ2-7; 7 bases map to TRBD2. The CDR3 runs to 12 residues. The ends lost 3 bases at V and 6 bases at J; junction bases unmatched: 2. Germline-derived CDR1 and CDR2 are ENHRY and SYGVKD. The CDR3 reads CAISDLAAEQYF. CDR3 nucleotides: TGTGCCATCAGTGATCTAGCGGCCGAGCAGTACTTC.

The chain employs TRBV28 and TRBJ1-2; D unresolved. Germline-derived CDR1 and CDR2 are MDHEN and SYDVKM. The germline V and J ends were trimmed by 5 bases and 5 bases, with 9 bases remaining between them. There are 12 residues in the CDR3. CDR3 coding DNA: TGTGCCAGCAGTCCAGAAGTATATGGCTACACCTTC. This gives the protein CASSPEVYGYTF.